Each of the 9 T cell receptor beta chains below was sequenced from the same sample in a study of blood T cell repertoires in COVID-19. The method was immunoSEQ multiplex PCR; TCRdb's version includes in-frame clones alone and lacks a portion of them. The profile shows over 200,000 clones, roughly four fifths of them singletons. The sequenced material came from peripheral blood. The receptor source for this set is a middle-aged woman with acute or convalescent COVID-19.

This chain uses TRBV7-2 with TRBJ2-7, with 7 bases matching TRBD1. Trimming removed 5 bases from V and 3 bases from J; junction bases left unmatched: 4. The germline gives CDR1 SGHTA, CDR2 FQGNSA. This CDR3 is built from 13 residues. DNA for the CDR3: TGTGCCAGCAGCACCAGACAGGGCTACGAGCAGTACTTC. Its protein is CASSTRQGYEQYF.

The chain carries TRBV7-9 and TRBJ1-2, with D possibly TRBD1 on 5 matching bases. This CDR3 spans 13 amino acids. Deletions cut 7 bases from V and 4 bases from J, with 13 bases between. CDR1 is SEHNR, CDR2 FQNEAQ, per germline (reference sequence). The CDR3: CASTYQGGYGYTF. The DNA for the CDR3 is TGTGCCAGCACCTATCAGGGAGGCTATGGCTACACCTTC.

The rearrangement joins TRBV7-8 to TRBJ2-1; TRBD2 is a possible D gene (5 bases). The V and J ends lost 5 bases and 10 bases respectively, with 21 bases between them. The CDR3 is 15 amino acids. Germline assignment: CDR1 SGHVS and CDR2 FQNEAQ. This CDR3 is CASSPPRAERLEQFF. DNA for the CDR3: TGTGCCAGCAGCCCCCCCCGAGCGGAGCGGTTGGAGCAGTTCTTC.

The J gene is TRBJ2-1, the V gene TRBV9, with TRBD2 identical over 11 bases. This CDR3 spans 15 amino acids. Trimming took 4 bases from V and 6 from J; bases not matched to a gene: 6. Looked up from germline, CDR1 is SGDLS and CDR2 is YYNGEE. DNA of the CDR3: TGTGCCAGCAGCATCGACGGGACTAGCGGCAATGAGCAGTTCTTC. Its translation is CASSIDGTSGNEQFF.

The chain couples TRBV19 to TRBJ1-1, with 8 bases matching TRBD1. The V gene's germline CDR1 is LNHDA and CDR2 SQIVND (reference sequence). Trimming cost V 3 bases and J 4 bases; bases outside gene matches: 10. This CDR3 is 16 amino acids long. CDR3 in DNA: TGTGCCAGTAGTATTCTGGCAGGGGGCTGGGGCACTGAAGCTTTCTTT. Translation gives CASSILAGGWGTEAFF.

The chain is built from TRBV27 and TRBJ2-7, with D perhaps matching TRBD2 (6 bases). V was trimmed by 5 bases and J by 6 bases, leaving 20 bases between them. The CDR3 sequence is 15 residues long. Germline V CDR1 and CDR2: MNHEY, SMNVEV (reference sequence). The CDR3 region has the DNA TGTGCCAGCAGTATAAATCGACTAGGGCCTTTCGAGCAGTACTTC. This codes for CASSINRLGPFEQYF.

The chain uses TRBV6-5 and TRBJ1-6, with 10 bases aligning to TRBD1. The V gene's germline CDR1 is MNHEY and CDR2 SVGAGI. With 8 bases clipped from V and 9 bases from J, the junction kept 7 bases outside the gene matches. CDR3 size: 14 residues. In DNA form, the CDR3 reads TGTGCCAGCGGGATCGGGACAGGGGCTTCACCCCTCCACTTT. Residues: CASGIGTGASPLHF.

V gene TRBV7-9 combines with J gene TRBJ2-1; D unresolved. Looked up from germline, CDR1 is SEHNR and CDR2 is FQNEAQ (reference sequence). Trimming cost V 1 base and J 3 bases, with 10 bases left between them. The CDR3 extends over 15 amino acids. The CDR3 loop reads CASSLDTVIYNEQFF. CDR3 DNA sequence: TGTGCCAGCAGCTTAGACACCGTGATCTACAATGAGCAGTTCTTC.

This chain links TRBV5-1 with TRBJ2-2, with 14 bases identical to TRBD2. The CDR3 sequence is 17 residues long. Losses at the gene ends were 4 bases for V and 4 bases for J; bases not matched to a gene: 6. The germline V gene encodes CDR1 SGHRS and CDR2 YFSETQ. The CDR3 DNA is TGCGCCAGCAGCCCCGGACTAGCGGGGGGCCCCACCGGGGAGCTGTTTTTT. Translation gives CASSPGLAGGPTGELFF.